This T cell receptor (beta chain) emerged from a study of T cells after posttransplantation cyclophosphamide. Treatment was busulfan-fludarabine conditioning, a marrow graft, and cyclophosphamide on days +3 and +4. This clone was seen at least ten times. Its antigen is currently unknown. Looked up from germline, CDR1 is LNHDA and CDR2 is SQIVND (reference sequence). This CDR3 spans 18 amino acids. Germline trimming cut 1 base from V and 0 bases from J; bases unmatched to any gene: 7. Points from the study as a whole: After PTCy, TRB diversity resembled that of CNI/methotrexate controls. Later post-transplant blood repertoires were often dominated by donor CD8+ memory clones. Skin or GI-infiltrating T cells shared few TRB sequences with blood.

Measured with immunoSEQ multiplex PCR; TCRdb has only the in-frame clones, and not every one. The sample yields about 15,000 clones, without any singletons. The sequence was obtained from a female patient aged 40 to 50 who received an allogeneic stem cell transplant from a related donor, was CMV-positive, and had no GVHD. Some T cells may be transferred from the graft donor. The material was PBMCs, obtained about 1,200 days after allogeneic stem cell transplant with posttransplant cyclophosphamide. The V and J genes are TRBV19 and TRBJ1-5; 9 bases are a match to TRBD1. CDR3 sequence reads: CASSIAGTGSNSNQPQHF. CDR3 DNA sequence: TGTGCCAGTAGTATAGCCGGGACAGGGTCCAATAGCAATCAGCCCCAGCATTTT.